What follows are 5 T cell receptor beta chains derived from one specimen sequenced in a study of spatial heterogeneity in lung cancer. Documented time point: sample taken at primary tumor resection. The input material, whole RNA from tumor, nontumor lung or frozen PBMC, was sequenced unsorted. TCRdb re-analysed the 5' RACE reads in MiXCR, keeping a single row per CDR3 protein. The table records more than 80,000 distinct CDR3 sequences, roughly 12% of them present only once. The material sequenced was PBMCs, taken at surgery. The receptors shown here come from a male donor with early-stage non-small cell lung cancer.

This clonotype was seen ten or more times. The J gene is TRBJ2-7, the V gene TRBV27; D gene unclear. The CDR3 length is 14 residues. Trimming stripped 4 bases from V and 2 bases from J, with 12 bases between. CDR1 is MNHEY, CDR2 SMNVEV, per germline (reference sequence). CDR3 residues: CASSWDFGPYEQYF. CDR3 nucleotide sequence: TGTGCCAGCAGTTGGGATTTTGGGCCCTACGAGCAGTACTTC.

The chain carries TRBV5-1 and TRBJ2-5, with D perhaps TRBD2 (7 bases). CDR3 length: 14 residues. Per germline, CDR1 SGHRS and CDR2 YFSETQ. Trimming pared 0 bases from V and 5 bases from J, leaving 11 bases between. As DNA, the CDR3 is TGCGCCAGCAGCTTGGCCGGGGGGCTGGAGACCCAGTACTTC. It codes for CASSLAGGLETQYF.

This clonotype turned up a few times. V is TRBV7-3 and J is TRBJ2-2; no clear D. This CDR3 has 14 amino acids. Germline V gives CDR1 SGHTA, CDR2 FQGTGA. Trimming removed 5 bases at V and 1 base at J, with 8 bases between. The CDR3: CASSATLNTGELFF. CDR3 nucleotides: TGTGCCAGCAGCGCGACTCTGAACACCGGGGAGCTGTTTTTT.

This clonotype was recorded a few times. The chain employs TRBV18 and TRBJ2-5, with D possibly TRBD2 on 5 matching bases. The CDR3 is made up of 16 amino acids. Germline V lookup: CDR1 KGHSH, CDR2 LQKENI. V lost 1 base to trimming and J lost 0 bases, with 12 bases between them. CDR3 in amino acids: CASSPLERGNQETQYF. The CDR3 region has the DNA TGTGCCAGCTCACCACTGGAACGGGGAAACCAAGAGACCCAGTACTTC.

The CDR3 sequence: CASSYSSGGYNEQFF. The CDR3 bases are TGTGCCAGCAGCTACTCTAGCGGGGGTTACAATGAGCAGTTCTTC. The chain couples TRBV7-3 to TRBJ2-1; 10 positions match TRBD2. CDR3 length: 15 amino acids. The trim removed 4 bases at V and 4 bases at J, leaving 4 bases unmatched. Per germline, CDR1 SGHTA and CDR2 FQGTGA.